The entry below gives a single TCR beta chain sequence along with its context. This clone's antigen is unknown. No clone much larger than this one lies a single base away; base qualities are absent. This sample was taken from a study of regulatory T cells in long-lasting Graves disease (dated by TCRdb to the early 2020s). For the study in its entirety: Antithyroid drugs had been taken for less than 3 months by newly diagnosed Graves' disease patients. Peripheral blood TCR sequencing and RNA sequencing compared persistent Graves' disease patients with newly diagnosed Graves' disease patients. The study was conducted in China and was registered as a clinical trial. TCR sequencing covered 13 persistent and 20 newly diagnosed Graves' disease patients, some 35 samples in total. Points the paper makes about the study in general: More public clonotypes were shared among persistent patients (2,741) than among newly diagnosed patients (approximately 1,000). The authors noted that the small sample size was a limitation that may lower accuracy. Because the primary lesion, thyroid tissue, could not be accessed, the study looked at peripheral blood alone. Sequencing and analysis were restricted to the TCR beta chain. Persistent Graves' disease patients showed lower TCR Shannon entropy and fewer highly expanded clones than newly diagnosed patients, suggesting clonal expansion.

The label giving this sample's time point can be read as: newly diagnosed GD, antithyroid drugs for less than 3 months. For both TCR sequencing and RNA sequencing, RNA was extracted from PBMCs in TRIzol. The diagnosis of Graves' disease followed American Thyroid Association guidelines. Recruitment of patients was carried out at an endocrinology department in Xi'an, China. Each patient gave approximately 9.7 milliliters of peripheral blood, collected in an EDTA anticoagulant tube. PBMCs were isolated by Ficoll Paque Plus density gradient separation without further T cell sorting. RNA quality was checked with an Agilent 2100 Bioanalyzer and agarose gel, and concentration with a NanoDrop 2000. Receptor libraries were prepared by multiplex PCR. The reads were generated on an Illumina HiSeq 4000. CDR3 regions were amplified by Arm-PCR with iRepertoire HTBI primers to construct TCR beta libraries. Gel purification was performed on PCR products prior to sequencing. The authors' pipeline ran thus. Gene usage analysis of CDR3 amino acid clonotypes used the approximately 62 TRBV and 12 to 15 TRBJ segments found across samples. COPE and FqMerger were used to merge filtered high-quality paired reads into contigs. Contigs were aligned with BLAST to IMGT TRBV, TRBD and TRBJ reference genes, and CDR3 was defined per IMGT. Clonotypes above 0.1% frequency were classified as highly expanded clones. Shannon entropy served as the measure of repertoire diversity, while the Gini coefficient captured V-J evenness. A clonotype found in more than one individual was treated as public. Clones were called with MiXCR by TCRdb after fastp trimmed the public reads at Q25, and only in-frame beta chains were retained. Each CDR3 protein gets just one entry, which takes the most common genes and DNA from the rows behind it. It is TCRdb's table, rather than the study itself, that gives the V and J calls and clone size. For this sample the table gives 520,000 or so distinct CDR3 sequences, of which 12% were detected only once. Roughly 8.9% of the sample goes to the ten largest clones.

These data were also reused for a study on T cells in Graves' hyperthyroidism and ophthalmopathy. As described in the second report: Graves' hyperthyroidism was defined as stable when no progression to ophthalmopathy occurred over 18 months of follow-up. Hyperthyroidism patients were aged 18 to 65 years and newly diagnosed, with disease duration of less than 2 months. Exclusion was applied to patients with uncontrolled infections, other autoimmune diseases, pregnancy or lactation. Diagnoses relied on clinical symptoms, serum thyroxine and TRAb, thyroid ultrasound and orbital computed tomography. The first round of RT-PCR for the TCR CDR3 was performed with the HTBI primer set and the Qiagen OneStep RT-PCR kit. Blood samples also contained most of the expanded thyroid clonotypes (frequency above 0.001), which suggests that blood repertoires may reflect thyroid immune responses. A 13 V-J signature model separated ophthalmopathy from stable hyperthyroidism, with 87.88% sensitivity and 81.08% specificity in cross-validation and 80%/75% in testing. In validation, the model predicted progression to ophthalmopathy with over 60% sensitivity and 72.22% specificity, a median of 6.5 months before onset. TCR V-J signatures able to tell the groups apart were searched for in a discovery cohort of 100 or so patients, of whom over 40 had Graves' ophthalmopathy and 57 had stable Graves' hyperthyroidism. Prospective prediction of ophthalmopathy was tested in an independent validation cohort of 18 to 20 hyperthyroidism patients and 15 to 17 patients who later progressed to ophthalmopathy. The approximately 98 discovery patients were randomly divided into training and test sets at a 7:3 ratio. In addition, the study compared T-cell repertoires in thyroid tissue and in blood from over 5 Graves' hyperthyroidism patients. After blood sampling, hyperthyroidism patients were treated with methimazole at a starting dose of 30 mg daily, and ophthalmopathy patients were treated with high-dose intravenous methylprednisolone. The libraries were constructed in a second round of multiplex PCR and then size-selected and purified. Sequencing of the libraries was done on an Illumina HiSeq2000 using paired-end 100 bp reads. Raw data were processed with SOAPnuke, discarding reads with adapters, uncalled bases, mean Phred below 15, or no exact constant-primer or identifier match. COPE v1.2.5 was used to merge high-quality paired reads, and clonotypes were defined as unique nucleotide sequences. MiTCR v1.1 was used to align clonotypes to the IMGT TRBV, TRBD and TRBJ reference segments. Only V-J combinations with frequency above 0.0001, covering about 99% of repertoires, were analysed. The TCS score was defined as the ratio of F50 (clonal expansion) to E x V (chaos), calculated using BLOSUM62-based TCRdist between CDR3 peptides within each V-J. Welch's t-statistics and random forest reduced just over 500 V-J features to 10 to 15, which were used in a naive Bayes classifier (R e1071). No statistical method was used to fix the sample size in advance, and group allocation was not hidden from the investigators. TCR Vbeta CDR3 sequencing of fewer than 150 peripheral blood samples (43 ophthalmopathy, 70 to 85 hyperthyroidism and some 17 progressor patients) is reported in the paper.

The specimen was peripheral blood mononuclear cells (PBMCs), collected at new diagnosis, from a patient treated with antithyroid drugs. This receptor was obtained from a woman between 25 and 40 years old with Graves disease. Donor details come from another sample of the same person, matched by shared clones.

The nucleotides are TGTGCCAGCAGTCGACTAGCGGGAGGCCTGAGGGCAGATACGCAGTATTTT. Translated, it gives CASSRLAGGLRADTQYF. The rearranged chain carries TRBV6-1 and TRBJ2-3, with 13 junctional bases fitting TRBD2. After removal of 5 bases from V and 4 bases from J, the junction retains 9 bases not matched to a gene. The CDR3 contains 17 residues, cysteine and phenylalanine counted. This entry keeps only the CDR3 DNA: 51 bases, framed from base 1. Reading the germline V gene gives CDR1 MNHNS and CDR2 SASEGT.